These 16 T cell receptor beta chains share one sample of origin, sequenced in a study of CD8 T cells in Susac syndrome. An amount of RNA that ranged from roughly 0.5 to 1 ug was reverse transcribed with random hexamers. Using its own MiXCR run on the immunoSEQ multiplex PCR reads, TCRdb lists one record per CDR3 protein. This repertoire shows around 180,000 distinct CDR3 sequences, 85% to 95% found once; its top ten account for 0.15% to 0.2%. Source material: CD8+ T cells from PBMCs. Receptors were obtained from a human donor with multiple sclerosis.

The CDR3 region is CASSLSRGNTGELFF. Here the CDR3 DNA reads TGCGCCAGCAGCTTGAGCAGGGGCAACACCGGGGAGCTGTTTTTT. The rearrangement links TRBV5-1 to TRBJ2-2, with D possibly matching TRBD1 (6 bases). Germline CDR1 SGHRS, CDR2 YFSETQ. The CDR3 is 15 residues long. The ends were cut back, 1 base at V and 2 bases at J, with 9 bases in the middle.

The chain uses TRBV5-1 and TRBJ2-7; TRBD1 matches at 9 bases. V lost 4 bases to trimming and J lost 2 bases; unmatched junction nucleotides: 7. Germline CDR1 and CDR2: SGHRS and YFSETQ. The length of the CDR3 is 15 residues. CDR3 protein: CASSQPGQGPYEQYF. DNA for the CDR3: TGCGCCAGCAGCCAACCGGGACAGGGACCCTACGAGCAGTACTTC.

This chain joins TRBV15 and TRBJ2-1; possibly TRBD2 for D (5 bases). The CDR3 is 16 residues long. Trimming removed 0 bases from V and 0 bases from J, with 9 bases in between. Germline-derived CDR1 and CDR2 are LNHNV and YYDKDF (reference sequence). The CDR3 bases are TGTGCCACCAGCAGAGATTTAACTAGCTCCTACAATGAGCAGTTCTTC. Translation gives CATSRDLTSSYNEQFF.

The chain combines TRBV29-1 with TRBJ1-1; unclear D gene. CDR1 is SQVTM and CDR2 is ANQGSEA in the germline V gene. The CDR3 extends over 10 amino acids. The V gene lost 3 bases and the J gene lost 4 bases, with 3 bases spanning the gap. The CDR3: CSVDGTEAFF. In nucleotides, the CDR3 is TGCAGCGTTGATGGCACTGAAGCTTTCTTT.

J is TRBJ1-1 and V is TRBV2; tentatively, D is TRBD1 (5 bases). The CDR3 sequence is 14 residues long. Germline V gene lookup returns CDR1 SNHLY and CDR2 FYNNEI. V lost 3 bases to trimming and J lost 4 bases, with 12 bases between them. The CDR3 nucleotides read TGTGCCAGCAGTGACTTAAATACAGGCACTGAAGCTTTCTTT. It translates to CASSDLNTGTEAFF.

The V gene is TRBV27, the J gene TRBJ2-6; TRBD1 matches at 9 bases. The J segment lost 1 base and the V segment lost 7 bases, leaving 5 bases of the junction unmatched. The CDR3 has 16 amino acids. Germline CDR1 is MNHEY and CDR2 is SMNVEV (reference sequence). CDR3 sequence reads: CASKQGALSGANVLTF. CDR3 DNA: TGTGCCAGCAAACAGGGGGCTTTATCTGGGGCCAACGTCCTGACTTTC.

The chain links TRBV4-2 to TRBJ2-5, with TRBD2 as a possible D gene (6 bases). Trimming pared 4 bases from V and 2 bases from J, leaving 14 bases between. CDR1 is LGHNA and CDR2 is YNFKEQ in the germline V gene. The CDR3 is made up of 15 amino acids. The CDR3 sequence: CASSPRDSPQETQYF. CDR3 coding DNA: TGTGCCAGCAGCCCTCGGGACTCCCCGCAAGAGACCCAGTACTTC.

This clonotype was picked up a small number of times. The chain joins TRBV7-2 to TRBJ2-5; D gene ambiguous. Germline lookup yields CDR1 SGHTA and CDR2 FQGNSA. The CDR3 is made up of 15 amino acids. V was trimmed by 3 bases and J by 3 bases, leaving 14 bases between them. The CDR3 DNA sequence: TGTGCCAGCAGCTTGCAGCTATCGATGAAAGAGACCCAGTACTTC. Amino acids: CASSLQLSMKETQYF.

V usage is TRBV7-9 and J usage is TRBJ2-7, with a weak D call TRBD2 (6 bases). The germline V gene has CDR1 SEHNR and CDR2 FQNEAQ (reference sequence). CDR3 length equals 15 residues. V was shortened by 1 base and J by 7 bases, with 17 bases between the two germline ends. The CDR3 loop reads CASSLGFWEESEQYF. The CDR3 DNA follows: TGTGCCAGCAGCTTAGGTTTTTGGGAGGAATCGGAGCAGTACTTC.

The chain combines TRBV29-1 with TRBJ2-1, with TRBD2 matching over 7 bases. The germline V gene has CDR1 SQVTM and CDR2 ANQGSEA. With 1 base clipped from V and 8 bases from J, the junction kept 5 bases outside the gene matches. This CDR3 spans 13 amino acids. CDR3 sequence reads: CSVEGGRGDEQFF. DNA of the CDR3: TGCAGCGTTGAAGGAGGGAGGGGCGATGAGCAGTTCTTC.

The rearrangement uses TRBV7-8 and TRBJ1-1; D is uncertain. This CDR3 region has 15 residues. The V gene's germline CDR1 is SGHVS and CDR2 FQNEAQ. Trimming pared 5 bases from V and 7 bases from J, leaving 20 bases between. The CDR3 coding sequence is TGTGCCAGCAGCCCGACCGCCTCAGCGGTGAATGAAGCTTTCTTT. It encodes CASSPTASAVNEAFF. The complete variable domain, with remaining parts taken from reference TRBV7-8 and TRBJ1-1, reads GAGVSQSPRYKVAKRGQDVALRCDPISGHVSLFWYQQALGQGPEFLTYFQNEAQLDKSGLPSDRFFAERPEGSVSTLKIQRTQQEDSAVYLCASSPTASAVNEAFFGQGTRLTVV.

This chain joins TRBV5-1 and TRBJ2-5; 8 positions match TRBD1. J gave up 4 bases and V 4 bases, and 15 bases lay outside the gene matches. Germline loops: CDR1 SGHRS, CDR2 YFSETQ. This CDR3 is built from 17 residues. CDR3 in amino acids: CASSAQDRDIGRETQYF. Written as DNA, the CDR3 is TGCGCCAGCAGCGCACAGGACAGGGACATCGGGCGAGAGACCCAGTACTTC.

The chain is built from TRBV29-1 and TRBJ2-1; unclear D gene. The CDR3 loop spans 14 amino acids. Trimming removed 7 bases at V and 2 bases at J, with 15 bases between. CDR1 is SQVTM, CDR2 ANQGSEA, per germline. The chain's CDR3 is CSASSPDAYNEQFF. DNA for the CDR3: TGCAGCGCTTCTTCCCCGGACGCCTACAATGAGCAGTTCTTC.

J is TRBJ2-1 and V is TRBV2; weak D call: TRBD1 (6 bases). The germline gives CDR1 SNHLY, CDR2 FYNNEI. This CDR3 is built from 12 residues. V was cut by 3 bases and J by 10 bases, with 10 bases left in between. CDR3 residues: CASSELGQEQFF. The CDR3, as DNA: TGTGCCAGCAGTGAGTTGGGACAAGAGCAGTTCTTC.

J is TRBJ1-2 and V is TRBV3-1, with TRBD1 matching over 12 bases. V lost 0 bases, J lost 4 bases, and 12 bases stayed unmatched. CDR1 LGHDT and CDR2 YNNKEL come from the germline V gene (reference sequence). This CDR3 region has 19 residues. CDR3 residues: CASSQDLRDRGRSSYGYTF. In DNA form, the CDR3 reads TGTGCCAGCAGCCAAGACCTTCGGGACAGGGGGCGAAGTAGCTATGGCTACACCTTC. The entire variable domain, with the rest obtained from reference TRBV3-1 and TRBJ1-2, is as follows: DTAVSQTPKYLVTQMGNDKSIKCEQNLGHDTMYWYKQDSKKFLKIMFSYNNKELIINETVPNRFSPKSPDKAHLNLHINSLELGDSAVYFCASSQDLRDRGRSSYGYTFGSGTRLTVV.

This clonotype has a single count. The chain is built from TRBV12-3 or TRBV12-4 and TRBJ2-1; D is ambiguous. This CDR3 has 13 amino acids. V was trimmed by 6 bases and J by 4 bases, leaving 10 bases between them. The CDR3 sequence: CASSNAGYNEQFF. The CDR3 DNA sequence: TGTGCCAGCAGCAACGCCGGGTACAATGAGCAGTTCTTC.